This T cell receptor (beta chain) stems from a study of T-cell reconstitution after alpha-beta-depleted transplantation in children. Points from the study as a whole: There were reportedly several hundred expanded graft clones from which alpha-beta T cells came about two months after transplant. A year post-transplant, T-cell counts and diversity derived mostly from newly produced T cells. Some patients' high day-60 TCRbeta diversity was attributed to recipient cells surviving conditioning.

This clonotype was seen ten or more times. Its target is unknown. V lost 4 bases to trimming and J lost 4 bases, with 14 bases between them. The CDR3 is 14 amino acids. In germline, CDR1 is SGHRS, CDR2 YFSETQ. Preparation of the TCRbeta library was carried out with unique molecular identifiers. In TCRdb, the PCR reads were re-called with MiXCR into one record per CDR3 protein. The sample lists 550,000 to 800,000 distinct CDR3 sequences, 10% to 15% seen once, with around 0.76% in the top ten. Specimen: PBMCs, collected before TCRalphabeta/CD19-depleted stem cell transplant. The TCR was taken from a girl aged 2-10 years with congenital amegakaryocytic thrombocytopenia, due to receive a stem cell transplant. The chain uses TRBV5-1 and TRBJ1-2; possible D gene TRBD1, 5 bases. The DNA for the CDR3 is TGCGCCAGCAGCGTTGGCCAGGGTTCCTATGGCTACACCTTC. Translated, it gives CASSVGQGSYGYTF.